These 19 T cell receptor beta chains were sequenced from one sample in a study of cytomegalovirus exposure and HLA in healthy donors. With 60 Vbeta and 13 Jbeta primers, the PCR was carried out. The repertoire was sequenced with immunoSEQ multiplex PCR; TCRdb's copy has only in-frame clones and lacks some. The sample lists over 150,000 clones; roughly two thirds were seen once. Sequencing was carried out using PBMCs. These TCRs come from a young woman in good health and CMV-seropositive.

This chain links TRBV7-8 with TRBJ2-1, with TRBD1 matching 9 bases. Germline CDR1 and CDR2: SGHVS and FQNEAQ. V was pared by 5 bases and J by 9 bases, with 11 bases of the junction left unmatched. CDR3 length: 15 amino acids. In DNA, the CDR3 is TGTGCCAGCAGCACAAATGGACAGGGGTACGTTGAGCAGTTCTTC. It encodes CASSTNGQGYVEQFF.

The V call is TRBV6-5, the J call TRBJ2-5; D is perhaps TRBD2 (6 bases). The CDR3 loop spans 10 amino acids. Trimming took off 11 bases at V and 2 bases at J, with 6 bases between the two ends. Germline V gene lookup returns CDR1 MNHEY and CDR2 SVGAGI. As DNA, the CDR3 is TGTGCCGCGGGACAAGAGACCCAGTACTTC. Translated: CAAGQETQYF.

The chain is built from TRBV19 and TRBJ1-4, with 7 nucleotides matching TRBD1. The V gene end was trimmed by 2 bases and the J gene end by 2 bases; junction bases not matched to a gene: 2. Germline CDR1 is LNHDA and CDR2 is SQIVND (reference sequence). The CDR3 loop spans 15 amino acids. The CDR3 sequence: CASSIPGQTNEKLFF. DNA for the CDR3: TGTGCCAGTAGTATACCGGGACAGACTAATGAAAAACTGTTTTTT.

This clone came up once. The chain links TRBV6-1 to TRBJ1-5, with D maybe TRBD1 (5 bases). The length of the CDR3 is 14 residues. Trimming took off 7 bases at V and 7 bases at J, with 17 bases between the two ends. Per the germline V gene, CDR1 is MNHNS and CDR2 is SASEGT. CDR3 loop: CASMTVNPQQPQHF. CDR3 in DNA: TGTGCCAGCATGACAGTGAATCCCCAACAGCCCCAGCATTTT.

This sequence joins TRBV28 and TRBJ2-2; 7 bases match TRBD2. Trimming took 5 bases from V and 6 from J; bases not matched to a gene: 15. The CDR3 contains 17 residues. CDR1 is MDHEN and CDR2 is SYDVKM in the germline V gene. CDR3 nucleotides: TGTGCCAGCAGTCCCCGAGGGACTACTCTTCGATCCGGGGAGCTGTTTTTT. It yields the protein CASSPRGTTLRSGELFF.

The rearrangement links TRBV6-1 to TRBJ1-1, with a tentative D call TRBD1 (6 bases). V shed 8 bases and J shed 0 bases, with 13 bases lying between them. The CDR3 has 14 residues. Looked up from germline, CDR1 is MNHNS and CDR2 is SASEGT. The CDR3 spells CASVRDNLNTEAFF. The CDR3 coding sequence is TGTGCCAGCGTTAGGGACAACCTGAACACTGAAGCTTTCTTT.

CDR3 sequence (DNA): TGTGCCAGCAGCCCTGCCGGGGGGACACGGCGCTACGAGCAGTACTTC. Its translation: CASSPAGGTRRYEQYF. The V call is TRBV7-3, the J call TRBJ2-7; a weak D match, TRBD2 (7 bases). Trimming removed 5 bases at V and 3 bases at J, with 20 bases between. Looked up from germline, CDR1 is SGHTA and CDR2 is FQGTGA. The length of the CDR3 is 16 residues.

This clone showed up just a few times. The genes are TRBV19 and TRBJ1-5, with a weak D call TRBD1 (5 bases). Trimming left V 2 bases short and J 7 bases short, with 9 bases between. Germline V gives CDR1 LNHDA, CDR2 SQIVND (reference sequence). This CDR3 has 13 amino acids. CDR3 DNA sequence: TGTGCCAGTAGTATACAGGGTTTCCAGCCCCAGCATTTT. As protein: CASSIQGFQPQHF.

This chain joins TRBV29-1 and TRBJ2-1; D not resolved. V shed 2 bases and J shed 9 bases, with 11 bases lying between them. The germline CDR1 and CDR2 sequences are SQVTM and ANQGSEA. The CDR3 runs 12 residues. The CDR3 is CSVEKPRGEQFF. The CDR3 DNA follows: TGCAGCGTTGAAAAACCCCGCGGTGAGCAGTTCTTC.

The rearrangement links TRBV19 to TRBJ1-1, with D unresolved. CDR1 and CDR2 from the germline V gene are LNHDA and SQIVND (reference sequence). The CDR3 is made up of 15 amino acids. The germline V and J ends were trimmed by 1 base and 1 base, with 10 bases remaining between them. The CDR3 loop is CASSIGPLKNTEAFF. The CDR3 DNA reads TGTGCCAGTAGTATAGGGCCTCTGAAGAACACTGAAGCTTTCTTT.

The chain has TRBV5-1 and TRBJ1-1, with unresolved D. Looked up from germline, CDR1 is SGHRS and CDR2 is YFSETQ. V was trimmed by 7 bases and J by 0 bases, leaving 13 bases between them. This CDR3 is 14 amino acids long. This CDR3 reads CASEKEGLNTEAFF. DNA for the CDR3: TGCGCCAGCGAGAAGGAGGGATTGAACACTGAAGCTTTCTTT.

This clone was observed a handful of times. The chain is built from TRBV27 and TRBJ2-7; possible D gene TRBD2, 6 bases. The CDR3 runs 13 residues. V was pared by 2 bases and J by 2 bases, with 7 bases between. CDR1 and CDR2 from the germline V gene are MNHEY and SMNVEV (reference sequence). CDR3 sequence (DNA): TGTGCCAGCAGTTTAGCGGGGCCCTACGAGCAGTACTTC. Its translation: CASSLAGPYEQYF.

This sequence joins TRBV21-1 and TRBJ2-5; TRBD1, as called in the table, went unchecked against the DNA. TRBV21-1 is an annotated pseudogene. The CDR3 has 16 residues. DNA for the CDR3: TGTGCCAGCAGCTCACCGACAGGGTTCGTAGAAGAGACCCAGTACTTC. Amino acid sequence: CASSSPTGFVEETQYF.

The chain couples TRBV29-1 to TRBJ2-5; 11 positions agree with TRBD2. The J call is uncertain, as TRBJ2-7 better fits the DNA end. CDR1 and CDR2 from the germline V gene are SQVTM and ANQGSEA. This CDR3 region has 14 residues. The DNA of the CDR3 is TGCAGCGGGGTAGCGGGAGGGCCTTCCTACGAGCAGTACTTC. Translated: CSGVAGGPSYEQYF.

The V call is TRBV6-1, the J call TRBJ1-3, with no clear D. CDR1 is MNHNS and CDR2 is SASEGT in the germline V gene. Deletions cut 3 bases from V and 7 bases from J, with 10 bases between. The CDR3 totals 13 residues. In DNA, the CDR3 is TGTGCCAGCAGTGATACAGAAGGTAACACCATATATTTT. This gives the protein CASSDTEGNTIYF.

CDR3 in amino acids: CASSIDPRRSGANVLTF. The DNA for the CDR3 is TGTGCCAGTAGTATAGATCCGCGGCGGTCTGGGGCCAACGTCCTGACTTTC. The chain couples TRBV19 to TRBJ2-6; D ambiguous. V was pared by 0 bases and J by 1 base, with 10 bases between. The CDR3 is made up of 17 amino acids. CDR1 and CDR2 from the germline V gene are LNHDA and SQIVND (reference sequence).

This rearrangement joins TRBV5-1 to TRBJ2-7; 8 bases are a match to TRBD1. This CDR3 comprises 15 residues. J lost 4 bases, V lost 0 bases, and 6 bases had no gene match. Per germline, CDR1 SGHRS and CDR2 YFSETQ. The CDR3 DNA reads TGCGCCAGCAGCTTGGGAGACAGGGGTGGATACGAGCAGTACTTC. Amino acids: CASSLGDRGGYEQYF.

This clone was detected a few times. The chain has TRBV13 and TRBJ2-3; D is possibly TRBD2 (5 bases). The germline gives CDR1 PRHDT, CDR2 FYEKMQ (reference sequence). The length of the CDR3 is 14 residues. V was trimmed by 3 bases and J by 4 bases, leaving 11 bases between them. CDR3 bases: TGTGCCAGCAGCTTTCCTAGCTTAGCAGATACGCAGTATTTT. As protein: CASSFPSLADTQYF.

In DNA form, the CDR3 reads TGTGCCAGCAGACACAGAGAGGGGAGGGATACGCAGTATTTT. Its translation: CASRHREGRDTQYF. V is TRBV27 and J is TRBJ2-3; possible D gene TRBD2, 6 bases. From germline, CDR1 is MNHEY and CDR2 SMNVEV (reference sequence). The CDR3 contains 14 residues. V was clipped by 6 bases and J by 6 bases, with 16 bases between them.